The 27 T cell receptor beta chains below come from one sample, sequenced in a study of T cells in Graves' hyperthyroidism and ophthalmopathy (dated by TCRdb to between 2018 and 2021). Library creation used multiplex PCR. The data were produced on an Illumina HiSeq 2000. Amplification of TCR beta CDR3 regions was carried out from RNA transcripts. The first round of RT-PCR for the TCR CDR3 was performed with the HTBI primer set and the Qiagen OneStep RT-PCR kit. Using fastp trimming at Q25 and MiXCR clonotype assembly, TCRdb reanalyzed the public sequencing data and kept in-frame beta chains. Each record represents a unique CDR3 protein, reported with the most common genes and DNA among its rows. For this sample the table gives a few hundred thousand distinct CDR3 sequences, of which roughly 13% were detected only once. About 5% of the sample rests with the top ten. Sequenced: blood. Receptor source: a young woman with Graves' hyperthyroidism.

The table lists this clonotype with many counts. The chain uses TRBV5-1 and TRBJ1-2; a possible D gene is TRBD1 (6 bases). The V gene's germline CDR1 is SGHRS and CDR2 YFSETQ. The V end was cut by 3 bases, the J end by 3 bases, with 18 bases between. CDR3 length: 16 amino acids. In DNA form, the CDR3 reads TGCGCCAGCAGCTACAGTCCTACAGGGTACGACTATGGCTACACCTTC. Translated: CASSYSPTGYDYGYTF.

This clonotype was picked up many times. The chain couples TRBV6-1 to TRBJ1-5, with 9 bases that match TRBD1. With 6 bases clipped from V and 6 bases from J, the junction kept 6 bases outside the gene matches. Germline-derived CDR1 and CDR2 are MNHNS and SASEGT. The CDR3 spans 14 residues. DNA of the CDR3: TGTGCCAGCAGGCGACAGGGGGGGGGTCAGCCCCAGCATTTT. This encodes CASRRQGGGQPQHF.

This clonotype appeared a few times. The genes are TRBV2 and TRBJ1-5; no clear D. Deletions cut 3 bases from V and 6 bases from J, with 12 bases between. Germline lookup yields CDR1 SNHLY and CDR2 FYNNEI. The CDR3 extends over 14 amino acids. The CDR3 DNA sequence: TGTGCCAGCAGTGACTCAGGCGGCGGTCAGCCCCAGCATTTT. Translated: CASSDSGGGQPQHF.

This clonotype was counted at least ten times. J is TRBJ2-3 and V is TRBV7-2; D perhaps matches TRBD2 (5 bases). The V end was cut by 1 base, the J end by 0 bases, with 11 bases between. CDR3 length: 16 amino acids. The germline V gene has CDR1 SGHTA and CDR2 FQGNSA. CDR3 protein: CASSLVGGPSTDTQYF. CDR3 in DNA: TGTGCCAGCAGCTTAGTCGGCGGGCCTAGCACAGATACGCAGTATTTT.

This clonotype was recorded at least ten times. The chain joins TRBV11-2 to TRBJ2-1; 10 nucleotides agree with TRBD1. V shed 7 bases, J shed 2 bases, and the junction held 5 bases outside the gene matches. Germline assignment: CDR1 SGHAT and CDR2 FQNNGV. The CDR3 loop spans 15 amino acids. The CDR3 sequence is CASNLGTGAYNEQFF. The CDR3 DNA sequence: TGTGCCAGCAACCTCGGGACAGGGGCCTACAATGAGCAGTTCTTC. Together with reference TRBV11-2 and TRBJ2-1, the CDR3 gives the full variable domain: EAGVAQSPRYKIIEKRQSVAFWCNPISGHATLYWYQQILGQGPKLLIQFQNNGVVDDSQLPKDRFSAERLKGVDSTLKIQPAKLEDSAVYLCASNLGTGAYNEQFFGPGTRLTVL.

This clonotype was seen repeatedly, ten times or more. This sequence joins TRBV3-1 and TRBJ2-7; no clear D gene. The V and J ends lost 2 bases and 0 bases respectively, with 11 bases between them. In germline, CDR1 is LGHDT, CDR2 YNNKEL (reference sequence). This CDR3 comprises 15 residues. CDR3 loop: CASSQRPSSSYEQYF. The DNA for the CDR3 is TGTGCCAGCAGCCAACGACCGTCGAGCTCCTACGAGCAGTACTTC.

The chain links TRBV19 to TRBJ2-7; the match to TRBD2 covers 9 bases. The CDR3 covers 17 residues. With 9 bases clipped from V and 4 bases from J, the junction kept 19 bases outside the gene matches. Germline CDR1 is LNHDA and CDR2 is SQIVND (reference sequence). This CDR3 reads CARPTRVREGFEYEQYF. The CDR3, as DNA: TGTGCCAGACCAACCCGCGTGCGGGAGGGCTTCGAATACGAGCAGTACTTC.

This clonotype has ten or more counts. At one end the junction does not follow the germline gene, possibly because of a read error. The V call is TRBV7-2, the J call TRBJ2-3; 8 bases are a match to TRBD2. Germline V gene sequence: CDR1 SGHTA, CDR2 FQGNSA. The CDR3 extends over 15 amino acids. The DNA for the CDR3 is TGTGCCAGCAGCCTAGCGGGCGCCCGCACAGATACGCAGTATTTT. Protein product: CASSLAGARTDTQYF.

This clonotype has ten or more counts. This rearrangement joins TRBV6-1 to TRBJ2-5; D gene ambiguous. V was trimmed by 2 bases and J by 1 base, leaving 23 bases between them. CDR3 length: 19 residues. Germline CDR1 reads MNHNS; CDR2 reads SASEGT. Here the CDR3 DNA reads TGTGCCAGCAGTGAAACTGGGTACAAACTGGGTGGGTTCCAAGAGACCCAGTACTTC. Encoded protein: CASSETGYKLGGFQETQYF.

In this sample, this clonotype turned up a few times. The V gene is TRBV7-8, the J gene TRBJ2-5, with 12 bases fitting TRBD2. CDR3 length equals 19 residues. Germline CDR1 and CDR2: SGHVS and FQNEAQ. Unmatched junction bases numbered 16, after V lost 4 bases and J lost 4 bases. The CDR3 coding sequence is TGTGCCAGCAGCTGGGACAGGGGACAACTAGCGGGAGGCTCAGAGACCCAGTACTTC. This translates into CASSWDRGQLAGGSETQYF.

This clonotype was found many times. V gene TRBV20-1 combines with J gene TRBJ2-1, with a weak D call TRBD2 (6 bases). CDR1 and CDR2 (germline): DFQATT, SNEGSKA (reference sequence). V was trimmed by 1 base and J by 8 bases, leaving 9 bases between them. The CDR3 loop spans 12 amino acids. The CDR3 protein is CSARVREHEQFF. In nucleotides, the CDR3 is TGCAGTGCTAGAGTTCGGGAGCATGAGCAGTTCTTC.

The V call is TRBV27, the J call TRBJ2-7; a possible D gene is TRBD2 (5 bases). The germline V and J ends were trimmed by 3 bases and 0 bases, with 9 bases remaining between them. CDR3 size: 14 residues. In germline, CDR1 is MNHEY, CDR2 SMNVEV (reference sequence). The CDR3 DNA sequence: TGTGCCAGCAGTTTTCGGGAAGACTCCTACGAGCAGTACTTC. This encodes CASSFREDSYEQYF.

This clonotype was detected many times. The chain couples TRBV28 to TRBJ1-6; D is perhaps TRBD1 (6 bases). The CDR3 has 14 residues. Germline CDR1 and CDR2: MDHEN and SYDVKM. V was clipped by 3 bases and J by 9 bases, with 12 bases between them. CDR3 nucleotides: TGTGCCAGCAGTTTTCGGGGGCGCGGTTCACCCCTCCACTTT. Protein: CASSFRGRGSPLHF.

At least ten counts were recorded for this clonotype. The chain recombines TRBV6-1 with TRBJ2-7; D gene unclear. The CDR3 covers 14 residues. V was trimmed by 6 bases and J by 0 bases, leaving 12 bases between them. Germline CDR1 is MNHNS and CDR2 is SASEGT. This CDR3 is CASRTDSFSYEQYF. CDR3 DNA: TGTGCCAGCAGGACCGACTCTTTCTCCTACGAGCAGTACTTC.

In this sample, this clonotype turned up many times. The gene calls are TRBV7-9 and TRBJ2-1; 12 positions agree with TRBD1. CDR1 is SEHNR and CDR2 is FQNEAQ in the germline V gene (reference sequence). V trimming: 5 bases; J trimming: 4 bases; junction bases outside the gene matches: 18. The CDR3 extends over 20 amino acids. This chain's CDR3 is CASSPRALGGTGGFYNEQFF. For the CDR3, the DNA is TGTGCCAGCAGCCCAAGGGCGTTGGGGGGGACAGGGGGCTTTTACAATGAGCAGTTCTTC.

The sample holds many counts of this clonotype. The CDR3 region is CASSYLGPRLAGENEQYF. CDR3 DNA sequence: TGTGCCAGCAGTTACCTGGGGCCACGACTAGCGGGAGAAAACGAGCAGTACTTC. The chain employs TRBV6-2 or TRBV6-3 and TRBJ2-7, with 12 bases matching TRBD2. Germline CDR1 reads MNHEY; CDR2 reads SVGEGT. Trimming cost V 2 bases and J 5 bases; bases outside gene matches: 13. The CDR3 is 18 residues long.

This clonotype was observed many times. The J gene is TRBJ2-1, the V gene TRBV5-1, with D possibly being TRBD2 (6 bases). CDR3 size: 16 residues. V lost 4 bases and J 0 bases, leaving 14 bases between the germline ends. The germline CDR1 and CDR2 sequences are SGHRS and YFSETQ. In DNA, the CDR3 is TGCGCCAGCAGCGGCGGGGCTACGTACTCCTACAATGAGCAGTTCTTC. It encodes CASSGGATYSYNEQFF.

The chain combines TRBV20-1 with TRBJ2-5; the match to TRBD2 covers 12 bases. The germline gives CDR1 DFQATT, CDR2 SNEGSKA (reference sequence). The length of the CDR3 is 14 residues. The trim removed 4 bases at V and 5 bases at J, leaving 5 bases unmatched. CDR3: CSATGTSGSETQYF. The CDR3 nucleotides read TGCAGTGCTACCGGGACTAGCGGGTCCGAGACCCAGTACTTC.

As DNA, the CDR3 is TGCAGTGCTAGAGCCACTGGGACGATATACAATGAGCAGTTCTTC. This encodes CSARATGTIYNEQFF. The chain uses TRBV20-1 and TRBJ2-1, with D perhaps matching TRBD1 or TRBD2 (5 bases each). The length of the CDR3 is 15 residues. Trimming cost V 1 base and J 4 bases, with 14 bases left between them. Germline V gives CDR1 DFQATT, CDR2 SNEGSKA (reference sequence).

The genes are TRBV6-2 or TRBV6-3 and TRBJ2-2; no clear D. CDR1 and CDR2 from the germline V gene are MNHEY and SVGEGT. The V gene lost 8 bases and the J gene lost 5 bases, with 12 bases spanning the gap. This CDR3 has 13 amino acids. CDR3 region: CASRMVGTGELFF. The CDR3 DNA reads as TGTGCCAGCCGCATGGTGGGGACCGGGGAGCTGTTTTTT.

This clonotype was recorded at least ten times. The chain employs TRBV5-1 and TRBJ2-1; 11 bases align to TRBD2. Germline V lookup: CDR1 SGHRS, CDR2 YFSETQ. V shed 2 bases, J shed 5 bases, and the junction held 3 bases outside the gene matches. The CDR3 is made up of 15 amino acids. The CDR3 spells CASSFLAGGDNEQFF. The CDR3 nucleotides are TGCGCCAGCAGCTTTCTAGCGGGAGGAGACAATGAGCAGTTCTTC.

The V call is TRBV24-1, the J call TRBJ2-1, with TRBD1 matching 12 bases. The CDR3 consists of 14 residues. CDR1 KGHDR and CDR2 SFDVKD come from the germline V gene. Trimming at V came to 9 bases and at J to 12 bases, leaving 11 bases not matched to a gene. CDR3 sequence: CATRGTGGLDGQFF. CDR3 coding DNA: TGTGCCACCCGCGGGACAGGGGGCTTGGATGGGCAGTTCTTC.

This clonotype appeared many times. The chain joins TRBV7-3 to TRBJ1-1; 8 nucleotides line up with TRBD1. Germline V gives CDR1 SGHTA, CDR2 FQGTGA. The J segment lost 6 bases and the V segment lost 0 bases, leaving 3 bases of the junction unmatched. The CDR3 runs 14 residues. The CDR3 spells CASSLTGQGSEAFF. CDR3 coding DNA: TGTGCCAGCAGCTTAACCGGACAGGGTTCTGAAGCTTTCTTT.

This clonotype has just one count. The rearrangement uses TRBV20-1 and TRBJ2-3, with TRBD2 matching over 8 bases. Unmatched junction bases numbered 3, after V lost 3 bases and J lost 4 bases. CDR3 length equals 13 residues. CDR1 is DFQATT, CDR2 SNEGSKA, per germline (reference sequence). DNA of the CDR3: TGCAGTGCTAGCGGGAGGGATCCAGATACGCAGTATTTT. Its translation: CSASGRDPDTQYF.

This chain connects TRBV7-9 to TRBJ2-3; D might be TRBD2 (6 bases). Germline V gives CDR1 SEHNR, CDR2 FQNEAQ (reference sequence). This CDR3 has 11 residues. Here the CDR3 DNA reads TGTGCGCTGGAGGGCCCAGATACGCAGTATTTT. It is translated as CALEGPDTQYF.

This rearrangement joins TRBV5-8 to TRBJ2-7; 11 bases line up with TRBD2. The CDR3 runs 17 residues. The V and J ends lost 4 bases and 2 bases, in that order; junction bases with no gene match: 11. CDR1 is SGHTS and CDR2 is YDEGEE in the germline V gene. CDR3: CASSPGPGLAAAYEQYF. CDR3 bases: TGTGCCAGCAGCCCGGGACCGGGACTAGCGGCGGCCTACGAGCAGTACTTC. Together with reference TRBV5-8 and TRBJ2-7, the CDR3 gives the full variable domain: EAGVTQSPTHLIKTRGQQATLRCSPISGHTSVYWYQQALGLGLQFLLWYDEGEERNRGNFPPRFSGRQFPNYSSELNVNALELEDSALYLCASSPGPGLAAAYEQYFGPGTRLTVT.

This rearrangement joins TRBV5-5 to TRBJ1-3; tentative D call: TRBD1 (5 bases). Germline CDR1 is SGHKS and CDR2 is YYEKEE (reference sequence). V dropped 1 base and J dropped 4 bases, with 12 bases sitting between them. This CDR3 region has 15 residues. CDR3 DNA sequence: TGTGCCAGCAGCTTGATGGGGGTAGCAGGAAACACCATATATTTT. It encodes CASSLMGVAGNTIYF.